This T cell receptor (beta chain) was recovered during a study of identifying expanded T cells in peripheral blood. Study outcomes and limitations: Over approximately two and four weeks, about 16.4 and 19 clones changed, versus approximately 1.1 between replicates. Two-week clone count variance significantly increased as total template count grew.

As to this clone: Its antigen is unknown.

Generated by immunoSEQ multiplex PCR, the TCRdb table keeps only in-frame clones and is missing some. The table shows around 70,000 clones, with under 90% occurring only once. The J segment lost 6 bases and the V segment lost 0 bases, leaving 3 bases of the junction unmatched. CDR1 and CDR2 from the germline V gene are SGHRS and YFSETQ. The CDR3 runs 13 residues. Healthy donors had no documented immune events, such as infections, while sampled. Sequencing input: blood. The gene calls are TRBV5-1 and TRBJ2-7; 7 positions agree with TRBD1. This sequence was found in a person aged 18 to 75 in good health. The CDR3 region is CASSLGQGSEQYF. The CDR3 DNA is TGCGCCAGCAGCTTGGGACAGGGCTCCGAGCAGTACTTC.